This T cell receptor beta chain was recorded in a study of T cell responses to AZD1222 COVID-19 vaccine. About this clone itself: Its antigen remains unidentified.

Whole-study results and caveats: It should be noted that donors were predominantly white British and more often female, and clonal diversity was possibly underestimated.

Germline V CDR1 and CDR2: SNHLY, FYNNEI. Trimming shortened V by 7 bases and J by 0 bases, and 10 bases separated the two germline ends. The CDR3 is 14 residues long. Profiled with immunoSEQ multiplex PCR; TCRdb holds only in-frame clones, not every one. This sample has some 80,000 clones, with 90% found just once. The chain uses TRBV2 and TRBJ1-5; D remains unclear. The receptor was isolated from an adult who received the AZD1222 COVID-19 vaccine. Sequencing was performed on peripheral blood, taken 28 days after the second AZD1222 dose. The CDR3 is CASNPLYSNQPQHF. The CDR3 DNA sequence: TGTGCCAGCAACCCACTCTATAGCAATCAGCCCCAGCATTTT.